Sequencing of this TCR beta chain was carried out in a study of blood T cells in healthy people across ages. CDR3 size: 14 residues. Germline CDR1 is LGHDT and CDR2 is YNNKEL (reference sequence). Unmatched junction bases numbered 12, after V lost 5 bases and J lost 11 bases. The authors ran a second PCR of 7 to 11 cycles using a sample-barcoded 5' primer and a J-beta primer mix. TCRdb analysed the 5' RACE reads with MiXCR anew, one entry per CDR3 protein. The top ten hold around 3% of the sample, which has 600,000 to 900,000 distinct CDR3 sequences, approximately 24% seen once. This clonotype has a handful of counts. This sample was also put to use in a study of T cells of mothers and their children.

This TCR was recovered from a boy between 10 and 17 years old in good health. This rearrangement joins TRBV3-1 to TRBJ2-5; 9 nucleotides match TRBD1. The sample taken for sequencing was blood. CDR3 sequence: CASSLGQGNGGQYF. The CDR3 DNA is TGTGCCAGCAGCTTGGGACAGGGAAACGGGGGGCAGTACTTC.